The entry that follows covers one T cell receptor beta chain sequence. Every PCR was spiked with synthetic TCR analog templates. Profiling relied on immunoSEQ multiplex PCR, and the TCRdb table lists in-frame clones only, not all of them. The sample carries about 39,000 clones, 85% to 90% recorded once. The patients had locally advanced or metastatic urothelial carcinoma. This entry is derived from a study of PD-L1 blockade in urothelial cancer. Turning to the study itself: The median T cell count in blood samples was roughly 140,000.

The V gene lost 5 bases and the J gene lost 2 bases, with 13 bases spanning the gap. The CDR3 has 14 residues. In germline, CDR1 is SEHNR, CDR2 FQNEAQ (reference sequence). Sequences were derived from PBMCs, sampled around atezolizumab (anti-PD-L1) treatment. The rearrangement joins TRBV7-9 to TRBJ2-7; TRBD1 is a possible D gene (5 bases). The TCR was taken from a man between 60 and 70 years old with urothelial cancer. The CDR3 spells CASSPVARAYEQYF. CDR3 DNA: TGTGCCAGCAGCCCAGTTGCCAGGGCCTACGAGCAGTACTTC.